This passage covers 7 T cell receptor beta chains from one sample sequenced in a study of T cell repertoires in aging, cancer and after chemotherapy. A mixed TRB-A/B primer pool amplified rearranged TRB by multiplex touch-down PCR. TCRdb reanalysed the multiplex PCR reads using MiXCR and keeps one entry per CDR3 protein. The sample has more than 2,000 distinct CDR3 sequences, 28% seen once. TCR beta rearrangements were amplified from peripheral blood genomic DNA. Sequencing used blood. These receptors all come from a human donor with a solid tumor.

This clonotype is classed as medium-sized (0.01 to 0.1%). The V and J genes are TRBV5-6 and TRBJ2-5; unclear D gene. The CDR3 sequence is 13 residues long. Germline CDR1 reads SGHDT; CDR2 reads YYEEEE. Trimming stripped 4 bases from V and 3 bases from J, with 10 bases between. This CDR3 reads CASSNSLEETQYF. CDR3 DNA sequence: TGTGCCAGCAGCAATAGCTTGGAAGAGACCCAGTACTTC.

Remarks on this clonotype: A much bigger clone sits one base away, suggesting this may be a read error. This rearrangement joins TRBV6-2 or TRBV6-3 to TRBJ2-7; D gene ambiguous. This CDR3 contains 15 residues. V lost 2 bases to trimming and J lost 6 bases, with 17 bases between them. Germline assignment: CDR1 MNHEY and CDR2 SVGEGT. CDR3 sequence reads: CASSYARVGSREQYF. As DNA, the CDR3 is TGTGCCAGCAGTTACGCGAGAGTTGGCAGCCGCGAGCAGTACTTC.

This clonotype was counted a few times. This chain uses TRBV6-2 or TRBV6-3 with TRBJ1-1; D may be TRBD1 (5 bases). Germline V CDR1 and CDR2: MNHEY, SVGEGT. The CDR3 loop spans 14 amino acids. Trimming stripped 7 bases from V and 5 bases from J, with 17 bases between. CDR3 sequence reads: CASKTGGKGTEAFF. CDR3 bases: TGTGCCAGCAAGACGGGGGGAAAAGGGACTGAAGCTTTCTTT.

Points on this clonotype: With a much larger clone just one base away, this may be a read error. This rearrangement joins TRBV5-6 to TRBJ2-3; the match to TRBD2 covers 8 bases. The CDR3 totals 14 residues. Germline lookup yields CDR1 SGHDT and CDR2 YYEEEE. V gave up 5 bases and J gave up 6 bases; unmatched junction bases: 8. CDR3 loop: CASRGAGAADTQYF. In DNA form, the CDR3 reads TGTGCCAGCAGAGGAGCGGGAGCGGCCGATACGCAGTATTTT. Full variable domain (remainder filled in from reference TRBV5-6 and TRBJ2-3): DAGVTQSPTHLIKTRGQQVTLRCSPKSGHDTVSWYQQALGQGPQFIFQYYEEEERQRGNFPDRFSGHQFPNYSSELNVNALLLGDSALYLCASRGAGAADTQYFGPGTRLTVL.

The rearrangement links TRBV11-3 to TRBJ2-7, with 13 nucleotides matching TRBD2. The CDR3 sequence is 14 residues long. The V segment lost 4 bases and the J segment 4 bases; nucleotides outside the gene matches: 1. CDR1 SGHNT and CDR2 YENEEA come from the germline V gene. Here the CDR3 reads CASSSGLAGYEQYV. CDR3 DNA sequence: TGTGCCAGCAGCTCGGGACTAGCGGGGTACGAGCAGTACGTC.

This clonotype is termed large. The chain employs TRBV30 and TRBJ2-7; tentative D call: TRBD1 (5 bases). The germline V and J ends were trimmed by 0 bases and 8 bases, with 17 bases remaining between them. The CDR3 spans 14 residues. CDR1 and CDR2 (germline): GTSNPN, SVGIG (reference sequence). CDR3 region: CAWSVLKQGRKQYF. The CDR3 DNA is TGTGCCTGGAGTGTACTGAAGCAGGGTAGAAAGCAGTACTTC.

This clonotype rates as medium-sized. The chain has TRBV6-6 and TRBJ1-5; possibly TRBD1 for D (6 bases). Trimming cost V 2 bases and J 2 bases, with 13 bases left between them. Looked up from germline, CDR1 is MNHNY and CDR2 is SVGAGI (reference sequence). This CDR3 is built from 16 residues. As DNA, the CDR3 is TGTGCCAGCAGTTACGACAGGCCCCGGGGCAATCAGCCCCAGCATTTT. Translating gives CASSYDRPRGNQPQHF.